This note documents a single T cell receptor (beta chain) sequence. This sample was taken from a study of T cell responses to AZD1222 COVID-19 vaccine. The assay was immunoSEQ multiplex PCR, and TCRdb's table has in-frame clones only and misses some. The data contain 100,000 to 130,000 clones, around 90% of them singletons. After removal of 3 bases from V and 5 bases from J, the junction contained 1 base not matched to a gene. Germline V CDR1 and CDR2: SGHRS, YFSETQ. The CDR3 consists of 13 residues. The source material was peripheral blood, sampled 28 days after the second AZD1222 dose. The chain is built from TRBV5-1 and TRBJ1-4; 7 nucleotides line up with TRBD1. This receptor was obtained from an adult who received the AZD1222 COVID-19 vaccine. Here the CDR3 reads CASSSGQNEKLFF. The CDR3, as DNA: TGCGCCAGCAGCTCGGGACAGAATGAAAAACTGTTTTTT.